This is a list of T cell receptor beta chains from one sample in a study of cytomegalovirus exposure and HLA in healthy donors. Measured with immunoSEQ multiplex PCR; TCRdb has only the in-frame clones, and not every one. The sample has some 140,000 clones, approximately 84% seen once. The sample consisted of PBMCs. The receptor set was obtained from a man aged 25 to 40 in good health and CMV-seropositive. The CDR3 runs from the conserved cysteine through the conserved F or W. D genes are given only for firm matches. Not every row has a clone size; where given, it reads once, few, many or a size class.

size | J | V | D | DNA | CDR3
few | TRBJ1-1 | TRBV30 | NA | TGTGCCTGGAGTGTACAGGGCACTGAAGCTTTCTTT | CAWSVQGTEAFF
NA | TRBJ2-5 | TRBV6-1 | NA | TGTGCCAGCAGGAGGGGGGGGCAAGAGACCCAGTACTTC | CASRRGGQETQYF
NA | TRBJ2-3 | TRBV4-3 | TRBD1 | TGCGCCAGCAGCCTCCGGACAGGGTCAAGAGATACGCAGTATTTT | CASSLRTGSRDTQYF
NA | TRBJ1-3 | TRBV5-1 | TRBD1 | TGCGCCAGCAGCTTAGGACAGGGGGCAGCTGGAAACACCATATATTTT | CASSLGQGAAGNTIYF
many | TRBJ2-2 | TRBV18 | TRBD1 | TGTGCCAGCTCATTGGGACAGGCAGACACCGGGGAGCTGTTTTTT | CASSLGQADTGELFF
NA | TRBJ2-3 | TRBV2 | TRBD2 | TGTGCCAGCAGTCATCGGACTAGCGGGAGAAGCACAGATACGCAGTATTTT | CASSHRTSGRSTDTQYF
NA | TRBJ2-1 | TRBV5-1 | TRBD2 | TGCGCCAGCAGCTTGGGGGCTAGCGGGAGTTGGGACAATGAGCAGTTCTTC | CASSLGASGSWDNEQFF
NA | TRBJ2-3 | TRBV29-1 | NA | TGCAGCGTTGACCTGCAAGGGGGCACAGATACGCAGTATTTT | CSVDLQGGTDTQYF
NA | TRBJ2-1 | TRBV7-8 | NA | TGTGCCAGCAGCTTATATAGCGGAGTATACAATGAGCAGTTCTTC | CASSLYSGVYNEQFF
NA | TRBJ2-1 | TRBV9 | NA | TGTGCCAGCAGCCGTAATACCGGGACTCCGGCGGAGCAGTTCTTC | CASSRNTGTPAEQFF
NA | TRBJ1-6 | TRBV9 | NA | TGTGCCAGCAGCCGGGACTTGGGGACGAGGGATAATTCACCCCTCCACTTT | CASSRDLGTRDNSPLHF
NA | TRBJ1-1 | TRBV10-1 | NA | TGCGCCAGCAGTGAGTCCCGTAGGGGTTCTGAAGCTTTCTTT | CASSESRRGSEAFF
NA | TRBJ2-4 | TRBV5-6 | NA | TGTGCCAGCAGCTTGCGAGGCCTTGCCAAAAACATTCAGTACTTC | CASSLRGLAKNIQYF
NA | TRBJ1-5 | TRBV6-6 | NA | TGTGCCAGCAGGTCGGGCAATCAGCCCCAGCATTTT | CASRSGNQPQHF
NA | TRBJ1-1 | TRBV15 | TRBD1 | TGTGCCACCAGCACTCGGGACAGGGAATTTGAAGCTTTCTTT | CATSTRDREFEAFF
NA | TRBJ1-2 | TRBV6-5 | NA | TGTGCCAGCAGTCCAGGGTGGGGGGGCTCGCGGGGCTACACCTTC | CASSPGWGGSRGYTF
NA | TRBJ2-1 | TRBV7-2 | TRBD1 | TGTGCCAGCAGCGTCCGGGACAGGGTTAACTCCTACAATGAGCAGTTCTTC | CASSVRDRVNSYNEQFF
NA | TRBJ1-1 | TRBV4-2 | TRBD1 | TGTGCCAGCAGCCAAGATCGGGCAGGGGGCGGAATGAACACTGAAGCTTTCTTT | CASSQDRAGGGMNTEAFF
few | TRBJ2-7 | TRBV27 | TRBD1 | TGTGCCAGCAGTTTATCGATGGTAGGGGACAGGGGCTACGAGCAGTACTTC | CASSLSMVGDRGYEQYF
once | TRBJ1-1 | TRBV5-1 | TRBD1 | TGCGCCAGCAGCGAGGGACAGGGGACCCAAAACACTGAAGCTTTCTTT | CASSEGQGTQNTEAFF
NA | TRBJ1-4 | TRBV25-1 | NA | TGTGCCAGCAGTGGACAGGACCTGGGTGAAAAACTGTTTTTT | CASSGQDLGEKLFF
NA | TRBJ2-3 | TRBV10-3 | TRBD2 | TGTGCCACCACTTTGGGCGGGGGGGCCACAGATACGCAGTATTTT | CATTLGGGATDTQYF
NA | TRBJ2-1 | TRBV2 | NA | TGTGCCAGCAGCAGGGAACTATACAATGAGCAGTTCTTC | CASSRELYNEQFF
NA | TRBJ1-4 | TRBV4-3 | NA | TGCGCCAGCAGCCAAGAATCCGCCGCGAAACTGTTTTTT | CASSQESAAKLFF
NA | TRBJ2-3 | TRBV15 | NA | TGTGCCACCAGCAGCAGGGGTATCACAGATACGCAGTATTTT | CATSSRGITDTQYF
NA | TRBJ1-1 | TRBV7-9 | NA | TGTGCCAGCAGCCTATTGACAGGACTTGAAGCTTTCTTT | CASSLLTGLEAFF
NA | TRBJ1-2 | TRBV5-4 | NA | TGTGCCAGCAGCTCGACAGGCATGGACTATGGCTACACCTTC | CASSSTGMDYGYTF
NA | TRBJ2-1 | TRBV28 | TRBD2 | TGTGCCAGCAGCCCAGCGGGGGGGACTAGCGGGAGGTCTGGGCAGTTCTTC | CASSPAGGTSGRSGQFF
NA | TRBJ2-6 | TRBV15 | NA | TGTGCCACCAGCTCCCGGGGCTCTGGGGCCAACGTCCTGACTTTC | CATSSRGSGANVLTF
NA | TRBJ1-1 | TRBV5-1 | TRBD1 | TGCGCCAGCAGCTCTCGGGCCGGGACAGGGACGAACACTGAAGCTTTCTTT | CASSSRAGTGTNTEAFF
NA | TRBJ2-1 | TRBV7-3 | NA | TGTGCCAGCAGCTCCTATGGCGGGGCGTACAATGAGCAGTTCTTC | CASSSYGGAYNEQFF
NA | TRBJ2-1 | TRBV10-1 | NA | TGCGCCAGCAGTGGTCGGGTCAATGAGCAGTTCTTC | CASSGRVNEQFF
NA | TRBJ1-6 | TRBV7-2 | NA | TGTGCCAGCAGCTTCTTGAATTCACCCCTCCACTTT | CASSFLNSPLHF
NA | TRBJ1-1 | TRBV6-5 | TRBD1 | TGTGCCAGCAGTCCCGCAGGGACAGGGGTGGTCGCAGCTTTCTTT | CASSPAGTGVVAAFF
NA | TRBJ1-2 | TRBV5-5 | TRBD1 | TGTGCCAGCAGCTTTACAGGGGACTATGGCTACACCTTC | CASSFTGDYGYTF
NA | TRBJ2-3 | TRBV27 | NA | TGTGCCAGCAGTTTATGGGCTAGCACAGATACGCAGTATTTT | CASSLWASTDTQYF
NA | TRBJ1-1 | TRBV13 | TRBD1 | TGTGCCAGCAGCTTAGAAGGGACAGGGGCCGCTGAAGCTTTCTTT | CASSLEGTGAAEAFF
NA | TRBJ1-2 | TRBV2 | TRBD1 | TGTGCCAGCAGTGGGACAGGGACCTATGGCTACACCTTC | CASSGTGTYGYTF
NA | TRBJ1-5 | TRBV2 | NA | TGTGCCAGCAGTCATCCAATCTCAGGGTACTATCAGCCCCAGCATTTT | CASSHPISGYYQPQHF
NA | TRBJ1-2 | TRBV6-1 | NA | TGTGCCAGCAGTGGGCCGGAGTGGGCTAACTATGGCTACACCTTC | CASSGPEWANYGYTF
few | TRBJ1-6 | TRBV5-6 | NA | TGTGCCAGCAGCTTTTATGTACGGCGGGCGGATTCACCCCTCCACTTT | CASSFYVRRADSPLHF
many | TRBJ2-7 | TRBV7-2 | TRBD2 | TGTGCCAGCAGCTTTCTAGCGGGGGACACCTACGAGCAGTACTTC | CASSFLAGDTYEQYF
NA | TRBJ1-2 | TRBV6-6 | TRBD1 | TGTGCCAGCAGTTTGACAGGGGGCTACACCTTC | CASSLTGGYTF
NA | TRBJ1-5 | TRBV6-5 | TRBD1 | TGTGCCAGCAGTTACTCAGGGGGCGGTCAGCCCCAGCATTTT | CASSYSGGGQPQHF
NA | TRBJ2-1 | TRBV27 | NA | TGTGCCAGCAGTTTATCGGGACTCTCCTCTCACAATGAGCAGTTCTTC | CASSLSGLSSHNEQFF
NA | TRBJ1-3 | TRBV7-3 | NA | TGTGCCAGCAGCCTTTCCGCTGGAAACACCATATATTTT | CASSLSAGNTIYF
NA | TRBJ1-1 | TRBV27 | TRBD1 | TGTGCCAGCAGTTGGGGACAGATGAACACTGAAGCTTTCTTT | CASSWGQMNTEAFF
NA | TRBJ2-3 | TRBV9 | TRBD2 | TGTGCCAGCAGCTCAAGACTAGCGGGAGCAGATACGCAGTATTTT | CASSSRLAGADTQYF
once | TRBJ2-1 | TRBV7-2 | NA | TGTGCCAGCAGCTCCCCGAGGAGCGCGGCGGGCAGCAATGAGCAGTTCTTC | CASSSPRSAAGSNEQFF
NA | TRBJ2-3 | TRBV2 | TRBD2 | TGTGCCAGCAGACCGGGACTAGCGGGGGGCCCCCGTAAGTATTTT | CASRPGLAGGPRKYF
NA | TRBJ2-7 | TRBV6-4 | TRBD2 | TGTGCCAGCAGTAAAGGACTAGCGGGCTCCTACGAGCAGTACTTC | CASSKGLAGSYEQYF